This paragraph covers one T cell receptor (beta chain) sequence. This clone was seen only a few times. Which antigen it targets is not known. Per-base quality was not reported, and no clone a single base away is much larger than it. The record originates from a study of T cell responses to AZD1222 COVID-19 vaccine (dated by TCRdb to the early 2020s). About the study as a whole: TCR sequencing was performed for 230 to 250 trial participants, of whom roughly 200 were given two doses of AZD1222 and around 25 were given two doses of MenACWY control vaccine. Trial participants were enrolled into age subgroups of 18-55, 56-69 and 70-plus years, which contained about 160, 30 and 59 TCR-sequenced participants, respectively.

The sample's time point label, in plain terms: about 28 days (+/-7) after the second vaccine dose. Because spike-specific TCR depth and breadth did not differ between the two schedules, AZD1222 recipients who got a second dose at roughly 4 weeks were pooled with those who got a second dose at roughly 12 weeks. Samples from vaccinated people were obtained from the UK trials COV001 and COV002, which included a single-blind randomized controlled phase 2/3 trial of AZD1222 (ChAdOx1 nCoV-19) in healthy adults. For TCRbeta chain sequencing, PBMC samples from trial participants were taken at day 0 and at day 28 after the second dose. In the germline V gene, CDR1 corresponds to MGHRA and CDR2 to YSYEKL. Trimming removed 4 bases from V and 10 bases from J; the gene matches leave 14 bases unexplained. The CDR3 spans 17 residues, from the cysteine through the phenylalanine. Only CDR3 DNA remains: 51 bases, in frame from the first base.

Summary of the overall study and its limitations: No day 14 peak-response samples were available, so repertoires were characterized only after the peak T cell response. Participants were mostly white British and included more females than males, and it was suggested by the authors that clonal diversity may have been underestimated. The vaccine-associated CD4 TCRs covered the entire spike protein, and the dominant responses fell in regions 160-218 and 743-854. Conclusions about previously exposed vaccinees are limited because only a handful of AZD1222 recipients were SARS-CoV-2 seropositive at baseline. After two AZD1222 doses, spike-specific TCR breadth and depth were significantly higher than at day 0 and than in MenACWY recipients. Epitopes outside the regions mutated in the B.1.351 and B.1.1.7 variants were reportedly recognized by nearly half of the unique spike-specific TCRs. The 56-69-year group was small, and its depth increase did not reach significance, likely because of low power.

The CDR3 regions of human TCRbeta chains were analyzed by immunosequencing. From the authors' description of their analysis: TCRs in the repertoires were matched against a reference library of SARS-CoV-2-specific TCRs that had been generated with the MIRA antigen-specificity platform. Breadth was defined as the fraction of unique TCRs that were SARS-CoV-2-associated. Depth was defined as the fraction of total T cells that were SARS-CoV-2-associated. Using the MIRA data, each spike-specific TCR was assigned both to the spike region to which the TCR was reactive and to a CD4 or CD8 class. Log10-transformed breadth and depth values were compared by one-way ANOVA with Sidak's multiple comparisons tests. Entries here come from immuneACCESS through TCRdb and include only in-frame sequences with V and J called. Some clones fail to appear in such tables; in the studies checked, an unresolved V gene covers under half of the shortfall, and the cause of the remainder is unknown. V, J and clone size derive from that table, while D and trimming were established from the DNA sequence. Here the sample has about 42,000 clones; over 70% occur a single time. The top ten clones comprise over 15% of the sample.

The specimen comprised peripheral blood, sampled 28 days after the second AZD1222 dose. The source of this sequence is an adult who received the AZD1222 COVID-19 vaccine. The chain is encoded by TRBV4-1 joined to TRBJ1-6; TRBD1 fits 9 bases in the junction. The nucleotides are TGCGCCAGCAGCCTATCCGTCCGGGACAGGGTAGGATCACCCCTCCACTTT. It codes for CASSLSVRDRVGSPLHF.